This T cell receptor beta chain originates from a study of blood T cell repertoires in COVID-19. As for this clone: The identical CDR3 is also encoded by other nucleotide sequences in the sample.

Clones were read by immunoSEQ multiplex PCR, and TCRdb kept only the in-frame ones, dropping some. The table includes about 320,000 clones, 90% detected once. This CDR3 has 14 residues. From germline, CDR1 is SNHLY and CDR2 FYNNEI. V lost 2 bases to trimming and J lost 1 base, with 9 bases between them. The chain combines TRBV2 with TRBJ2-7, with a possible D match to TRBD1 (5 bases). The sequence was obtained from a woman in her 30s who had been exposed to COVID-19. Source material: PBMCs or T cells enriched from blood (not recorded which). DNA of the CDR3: TGTGCCAGCAGTGAACAGGGAACATCCTACGAGCAGTACTTC. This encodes CASSEQGTSYEQYF.